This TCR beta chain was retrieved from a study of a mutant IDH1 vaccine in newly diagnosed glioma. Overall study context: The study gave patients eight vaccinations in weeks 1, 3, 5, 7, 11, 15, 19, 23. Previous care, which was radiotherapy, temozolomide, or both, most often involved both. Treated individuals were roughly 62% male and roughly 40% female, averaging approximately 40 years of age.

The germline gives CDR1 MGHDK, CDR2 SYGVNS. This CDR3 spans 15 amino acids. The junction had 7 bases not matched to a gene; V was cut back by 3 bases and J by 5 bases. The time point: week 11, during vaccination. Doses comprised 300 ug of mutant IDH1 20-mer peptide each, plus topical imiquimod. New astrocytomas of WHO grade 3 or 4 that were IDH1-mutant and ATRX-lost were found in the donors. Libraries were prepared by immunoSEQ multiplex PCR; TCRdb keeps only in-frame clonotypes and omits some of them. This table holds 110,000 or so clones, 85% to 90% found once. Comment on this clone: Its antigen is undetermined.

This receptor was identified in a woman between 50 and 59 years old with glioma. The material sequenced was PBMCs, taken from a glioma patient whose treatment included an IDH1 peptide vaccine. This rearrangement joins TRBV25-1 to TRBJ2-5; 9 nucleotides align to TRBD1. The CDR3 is CASSDPQGAGETQYF. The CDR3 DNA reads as TGTGCCAGCAGTGATCCACAGGGGGCCGGGGAGACCCAGTACTTC.